This TCR beta chain derives from a study of OX40 agonist ivuxolimab in advanced cancers. As for the study in general: At doses from 0.01 to 10 mg/kg, patients were given intravenous ivuxolimab every 2 weeks.

Assay used: immunoSEQ multiplex PCR; TCRdb lists only in-frame clones, some missing. The sample lists just over 80,000 clones, approximately 91% occurring once. CDR1 and CDR2 from the germline V gene are SGHKS and YYEKEE (reference sequence). V lost 0 bases to trimming and J lost 1 base, with 4 bases between them. The CDR3 is 13 residues long. This sequence was found in an adult with an advanced solid tumor such as melanoma, head and neck, liver or kidney cancer. The chain combines TRBV5-5 with TRBJ1-1; D not resolved. The sequenced sample was CD4+ or CD8+ T cells sorted from blood, obtained in a trial of the OX40 agonist ivuxolimab. The CDR3, as DNA: TGTGCCAGCAGCTTGGGGGGGAACACTGAAGCTTTCTTT. It is translated as CASSLGGNTEAFF.